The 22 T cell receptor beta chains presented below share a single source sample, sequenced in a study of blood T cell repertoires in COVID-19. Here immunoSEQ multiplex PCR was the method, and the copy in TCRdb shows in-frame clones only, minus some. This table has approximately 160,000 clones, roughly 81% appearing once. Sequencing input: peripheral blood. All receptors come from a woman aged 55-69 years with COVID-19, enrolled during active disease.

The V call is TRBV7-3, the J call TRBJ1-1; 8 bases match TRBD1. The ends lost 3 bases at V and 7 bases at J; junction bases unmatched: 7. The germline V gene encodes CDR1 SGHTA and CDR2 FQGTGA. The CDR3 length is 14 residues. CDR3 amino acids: CASSLGRGQGEAFF. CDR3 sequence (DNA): TGTGCCAGCAGCTTGGGCAGGGGGCAAGGTGAAGCTTTCTTT.

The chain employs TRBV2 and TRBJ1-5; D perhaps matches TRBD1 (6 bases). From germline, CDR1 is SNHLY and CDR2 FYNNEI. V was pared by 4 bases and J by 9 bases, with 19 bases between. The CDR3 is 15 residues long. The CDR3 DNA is TGTGCCAGCAGTGTATCGGGACAAGAGATTAGGCCCCAGCATTTT. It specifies CASSVSGQEIRPQHF.

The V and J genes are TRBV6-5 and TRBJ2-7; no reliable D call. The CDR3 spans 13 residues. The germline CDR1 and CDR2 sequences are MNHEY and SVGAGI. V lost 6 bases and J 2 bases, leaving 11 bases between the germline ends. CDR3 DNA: TGTGCCAGCAGCACTACATTAACCTACGAGCAGTACTTC. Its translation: CASSTTLTYEQYF.

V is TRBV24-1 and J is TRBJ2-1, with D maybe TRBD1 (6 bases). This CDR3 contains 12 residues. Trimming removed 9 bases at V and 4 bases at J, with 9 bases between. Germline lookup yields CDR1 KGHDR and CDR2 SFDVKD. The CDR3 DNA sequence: TGTGCCACCTCACAGGGTTACAATGAGCAGTTCTTC. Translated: CATSQGYNEQFF.

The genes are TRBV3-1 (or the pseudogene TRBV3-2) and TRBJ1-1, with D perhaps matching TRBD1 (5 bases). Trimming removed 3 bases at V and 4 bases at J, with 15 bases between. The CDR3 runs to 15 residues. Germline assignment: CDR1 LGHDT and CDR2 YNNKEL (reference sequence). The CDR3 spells CASSQAQGWGTEAFF. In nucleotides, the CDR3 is TGTGCCAGCAGCCAGGCCCAGGGATGGGGCACTGAAGCTTTCTTT.

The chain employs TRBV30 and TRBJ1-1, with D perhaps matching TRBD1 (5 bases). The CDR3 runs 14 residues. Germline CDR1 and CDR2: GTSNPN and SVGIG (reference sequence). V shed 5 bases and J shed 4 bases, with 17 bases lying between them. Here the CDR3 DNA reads TGTGCCTGGTGGGACTTTACCTGGGGCACTGAAGCTTTCTTT. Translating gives CAWWDFTWGTEAFF.

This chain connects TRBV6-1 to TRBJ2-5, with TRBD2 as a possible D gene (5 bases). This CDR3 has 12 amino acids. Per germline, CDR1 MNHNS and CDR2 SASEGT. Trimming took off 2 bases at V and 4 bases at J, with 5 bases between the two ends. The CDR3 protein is CASSERGETQYF. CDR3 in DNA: TGTGCCAGCAGTGAACGGGGAGAGACCCAGTACTTC.

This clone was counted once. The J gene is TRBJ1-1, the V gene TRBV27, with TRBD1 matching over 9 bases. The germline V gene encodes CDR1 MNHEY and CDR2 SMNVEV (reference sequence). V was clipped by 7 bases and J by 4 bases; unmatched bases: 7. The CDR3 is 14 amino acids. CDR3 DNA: TGTGCCAGCAAAGGGACAGGGAGGTCCACTGAAGCTTTCTTT. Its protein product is CASKGTGRSTEAFF.

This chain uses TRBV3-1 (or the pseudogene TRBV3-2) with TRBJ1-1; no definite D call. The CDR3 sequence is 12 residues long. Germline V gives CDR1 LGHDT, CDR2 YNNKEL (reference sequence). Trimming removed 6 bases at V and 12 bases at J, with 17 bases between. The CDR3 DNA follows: TGTGCCAGCAGTCAGACGGAGGTCGTACCTTTCTTT. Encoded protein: CASSQTEVVPFF.

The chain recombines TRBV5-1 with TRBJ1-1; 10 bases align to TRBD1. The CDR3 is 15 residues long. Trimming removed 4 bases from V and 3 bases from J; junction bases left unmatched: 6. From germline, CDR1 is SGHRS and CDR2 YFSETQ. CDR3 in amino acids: CASSRDRGGDTEAFF. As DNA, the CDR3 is TGCGCCAGCAGCAGGGACAGGGGAGGGGACACTGAAGCTTTCTTT.

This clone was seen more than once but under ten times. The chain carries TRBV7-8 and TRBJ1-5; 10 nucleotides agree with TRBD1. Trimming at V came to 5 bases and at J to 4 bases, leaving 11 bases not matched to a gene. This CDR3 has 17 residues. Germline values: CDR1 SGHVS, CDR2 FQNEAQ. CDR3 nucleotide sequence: TGTGCCAGCAGCCCCCAAACCGGGACAGGGGTGAATCAGCCCCAGCATTTT. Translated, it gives CASSPQTGTGVNQPQHF.

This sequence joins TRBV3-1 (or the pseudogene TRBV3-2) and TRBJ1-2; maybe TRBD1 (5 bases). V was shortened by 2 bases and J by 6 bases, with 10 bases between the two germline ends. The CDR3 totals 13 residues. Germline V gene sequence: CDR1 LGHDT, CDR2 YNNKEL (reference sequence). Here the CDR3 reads CASSQRAGNGYTF. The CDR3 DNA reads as TGTGCCAGCAGCCAAAGAGCAGGGAATGGCTACACCTTC.

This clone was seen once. The CDR3 DNA follows: TGTGCCAGCAGCTTAGCAGGGAGCAATCAGCCCCAGCATTTT. The encoded protein is CASSLAGSNQPQHF. The rearrangement links TRBV11-2 to TRBJ1-5; TRBD1 might be the D (5 bases). The V end lost 1 base, the J end lost 1 base, and 5 bases lay between the germline ends. There are 14 residues in the CDR3. The germline CDR1 and CDR2 sequences are SGHAT and FQNNGV.

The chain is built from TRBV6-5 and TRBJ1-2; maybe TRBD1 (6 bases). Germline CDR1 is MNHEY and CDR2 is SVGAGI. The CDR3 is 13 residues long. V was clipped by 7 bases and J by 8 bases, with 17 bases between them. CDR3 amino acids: CASKFGGARGYTF. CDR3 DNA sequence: TGTGCCAGCAAATTCGGGGGGGCGCGGGGCTACACCTTC.

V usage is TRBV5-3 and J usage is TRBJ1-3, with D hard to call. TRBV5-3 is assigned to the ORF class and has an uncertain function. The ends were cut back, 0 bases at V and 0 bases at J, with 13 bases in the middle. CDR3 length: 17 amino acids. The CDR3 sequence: CARSLEWAYISGNTIYF. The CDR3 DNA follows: TGTGCCAGAAGCTTGGAGTGGGCCTATATCTCTGGAAACACCATATATTTT.

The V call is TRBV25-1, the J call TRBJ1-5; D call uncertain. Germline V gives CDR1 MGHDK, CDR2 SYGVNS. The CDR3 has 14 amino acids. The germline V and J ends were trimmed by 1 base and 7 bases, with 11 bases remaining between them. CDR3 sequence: CASSESGRGQPQHF. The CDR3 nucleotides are TGTGCCAGCAGTGAATCGGGGAGAGGGCAGCCCCAGCATTTT. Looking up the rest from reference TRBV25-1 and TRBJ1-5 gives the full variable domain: EADIYQTPRYLVIGTGKKITLECSQTMGHDKMYWYQQDPGMELHLIHYSYGVNSTEKGDLSSESTVSRIRTEHFPLTLESARPSHTSQYLCASSESGRGQPQHFGDGTRLSIL.

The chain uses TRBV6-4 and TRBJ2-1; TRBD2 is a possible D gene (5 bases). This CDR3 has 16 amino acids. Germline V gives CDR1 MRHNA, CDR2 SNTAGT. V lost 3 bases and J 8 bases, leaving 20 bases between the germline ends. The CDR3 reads CASSELLGEGRDEQFF. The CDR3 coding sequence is TGTGCCAGCAGTGAGTTGCTCGGGGAAGGTCGCGATGAGCAGTTCTTC.

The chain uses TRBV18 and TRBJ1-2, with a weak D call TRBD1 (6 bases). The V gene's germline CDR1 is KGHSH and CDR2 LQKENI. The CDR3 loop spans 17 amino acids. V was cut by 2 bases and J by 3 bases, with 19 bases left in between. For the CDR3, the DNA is TGTGCCAGCTCACCAGGCAACCCTTTCTCAGGGGACTATGGCTACACCTTC. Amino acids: CASSPGNPFSGDYGYTF.

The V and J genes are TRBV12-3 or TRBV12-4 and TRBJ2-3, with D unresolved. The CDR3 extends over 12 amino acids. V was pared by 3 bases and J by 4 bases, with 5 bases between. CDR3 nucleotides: TGTGCCAGCAGTTTTTATGCAGATACGCAGTATTTT. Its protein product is CASSFYADTQYF.

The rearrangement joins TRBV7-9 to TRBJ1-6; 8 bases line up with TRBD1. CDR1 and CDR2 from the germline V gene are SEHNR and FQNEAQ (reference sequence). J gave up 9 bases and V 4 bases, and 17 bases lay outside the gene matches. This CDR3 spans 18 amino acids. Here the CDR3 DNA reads TGTGCCAGCAGCTCCCTACCCGTATTACAGGGGGGGGGTTCACCCCTCCACTTT. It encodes CASSSLPVLQGGGSPLHF.

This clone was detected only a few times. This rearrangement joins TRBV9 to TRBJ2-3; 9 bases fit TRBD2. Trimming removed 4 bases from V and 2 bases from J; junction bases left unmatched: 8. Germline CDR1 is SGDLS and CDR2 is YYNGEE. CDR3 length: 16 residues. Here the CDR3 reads CASSPLAGRVTDTQYF. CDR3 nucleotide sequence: TGTGCCAGCAGCCCACTAGCGGGTCGTGTCACAGATACGCAGTATTTT.

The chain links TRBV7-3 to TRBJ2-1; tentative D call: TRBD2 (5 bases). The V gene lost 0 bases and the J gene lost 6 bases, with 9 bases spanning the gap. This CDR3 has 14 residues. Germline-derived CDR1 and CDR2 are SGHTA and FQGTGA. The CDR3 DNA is TGTGCCAGCAGCTTAACGAGGGCGGGCAATGAGCAGTTCTTC. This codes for CASSLTRAGNEQFF.